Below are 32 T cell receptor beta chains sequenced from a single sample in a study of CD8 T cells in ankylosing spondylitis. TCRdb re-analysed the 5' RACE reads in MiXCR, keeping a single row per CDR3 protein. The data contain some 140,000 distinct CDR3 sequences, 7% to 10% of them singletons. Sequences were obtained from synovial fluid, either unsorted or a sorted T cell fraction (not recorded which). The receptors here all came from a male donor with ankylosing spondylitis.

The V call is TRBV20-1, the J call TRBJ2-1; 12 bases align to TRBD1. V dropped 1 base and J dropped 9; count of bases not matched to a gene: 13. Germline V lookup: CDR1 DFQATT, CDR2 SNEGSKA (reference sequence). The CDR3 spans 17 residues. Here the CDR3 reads CSARVGRGTGGLGEQFF. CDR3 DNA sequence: TGCAGTGCTAGAGTAGGTCGGGGGACAGGGGGCTTGGGTGAGCAGTTCTTC.

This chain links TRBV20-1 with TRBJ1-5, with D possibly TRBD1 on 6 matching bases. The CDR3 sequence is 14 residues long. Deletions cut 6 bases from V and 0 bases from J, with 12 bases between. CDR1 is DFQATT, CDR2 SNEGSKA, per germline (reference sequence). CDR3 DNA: TGCAGTGCGCAGACAGGATATAGCAATCAGCCCCAGCATTTT. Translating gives CSAQTGYSNQPQHF.

CDR3 in DNA: TGCAGTGCTAGTGTGGGGCAGAGGGGGCCTCGCGGCTACACCTTC. Protein: CSASVGQRGPRGYTF. The V call is TRBV20-1, the J call TRBJ1-2; 7 bases match TRBD1. From germline, CDR1 is DFQATT and CDR2 SNEGSKA (reference sequence). This CDR3 is built from 15 residues. The trim removed 3 bases at V and 8 bases at J, leaving 15 bases unmatched.

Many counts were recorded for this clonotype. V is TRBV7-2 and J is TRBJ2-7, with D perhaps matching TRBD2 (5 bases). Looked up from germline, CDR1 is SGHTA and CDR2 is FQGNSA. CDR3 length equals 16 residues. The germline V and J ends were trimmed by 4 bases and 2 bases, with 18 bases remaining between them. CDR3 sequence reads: CASSSSPVSLAYEQYF. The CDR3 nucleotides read TGTGCCAGCAGCTCCAGCCCCGTCTCACTAGCCTACGAGCAGTACTTC.

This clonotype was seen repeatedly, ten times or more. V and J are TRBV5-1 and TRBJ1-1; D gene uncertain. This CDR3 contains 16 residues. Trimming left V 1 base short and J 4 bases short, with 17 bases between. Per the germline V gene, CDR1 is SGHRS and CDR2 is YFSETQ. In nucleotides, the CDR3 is TGCGCCAGCAGCTTGTTACCCCGGGCCACGGGCACTGAAGCTTTCTTT. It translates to CASSLLPRATGTEAFF.

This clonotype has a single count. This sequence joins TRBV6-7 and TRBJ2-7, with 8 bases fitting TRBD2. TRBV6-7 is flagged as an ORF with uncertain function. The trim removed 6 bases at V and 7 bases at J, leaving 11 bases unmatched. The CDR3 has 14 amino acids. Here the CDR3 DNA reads TGTGCCAGCAGAGGGCAGCGGGAGTCTTGGGAGCAGTACTTC. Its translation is CASRGQRESWEQYF.

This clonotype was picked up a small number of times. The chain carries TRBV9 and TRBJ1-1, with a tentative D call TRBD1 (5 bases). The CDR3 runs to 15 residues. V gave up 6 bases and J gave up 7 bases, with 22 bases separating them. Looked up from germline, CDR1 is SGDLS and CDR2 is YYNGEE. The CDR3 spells CASTSGRSGGREAFF. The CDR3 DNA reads TGTGCCAGCACTTCGGGAAGGTCGGGGGGTCGTGAAGCTTTCTTT. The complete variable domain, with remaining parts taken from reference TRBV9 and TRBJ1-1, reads DSGVTQTPKHLITATGQRVTLRCSPRSGDLSVYWYQQSLDQGLQFLIQYYNGEERAKGNILERFSAQQFPDLHSELNLSSLELGDSALYFCASTSGRSGGREAFFGQGTRLTVV.

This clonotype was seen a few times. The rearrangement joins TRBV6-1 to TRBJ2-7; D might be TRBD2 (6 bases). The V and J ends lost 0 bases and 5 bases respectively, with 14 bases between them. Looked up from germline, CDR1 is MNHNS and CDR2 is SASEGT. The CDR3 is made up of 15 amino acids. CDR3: CASSEAIADVHEQYF. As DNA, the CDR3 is TGTGCCAGCAGTGAAGCGATAGCGGATGTCCACGAGCAGTACTTC.

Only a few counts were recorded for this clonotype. CDR3 amino acids: CASSQDRNANSPLHF. CDR3 sequence (DNA): TGTGCCAGCAGCCAAGATAGGAACGCAAATTCACCCCTCCACTTT. The chain has TRBV4-2 and TRBJ1-6; D not certain. Germline loops: CDR1 LGHNA, CDR2 YNFKEQ. V gave up 0 bases and J gave up 7 bases, with 10 bases separating them. The CDR3 is 15 residues long.

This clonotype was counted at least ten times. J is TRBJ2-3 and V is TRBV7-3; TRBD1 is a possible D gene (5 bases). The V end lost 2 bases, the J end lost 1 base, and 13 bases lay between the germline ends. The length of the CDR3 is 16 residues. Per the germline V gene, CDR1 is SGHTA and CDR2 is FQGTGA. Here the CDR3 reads CASSLVARGGTDTQYF. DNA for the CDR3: TGTGCCAGCAGCTTAGTGGCTAGGGGTGGCACAGATACGCAGTATTTT.

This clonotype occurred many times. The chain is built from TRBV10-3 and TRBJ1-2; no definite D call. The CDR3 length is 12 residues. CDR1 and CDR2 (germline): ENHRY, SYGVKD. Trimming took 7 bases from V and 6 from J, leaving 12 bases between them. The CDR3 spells CAITRDLNGYTF. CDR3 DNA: TGTGCCATCACTAGAGACCTGAATGGCTACACCTTC.

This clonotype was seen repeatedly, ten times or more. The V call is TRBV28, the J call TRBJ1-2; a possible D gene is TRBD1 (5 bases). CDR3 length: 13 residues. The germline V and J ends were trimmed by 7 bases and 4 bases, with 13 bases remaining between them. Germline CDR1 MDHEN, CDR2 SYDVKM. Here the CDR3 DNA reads TGTGCCAGCAACACCCGACAGAGCTATGGCTACACCTTC. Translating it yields CASNTRQSYGYTF.

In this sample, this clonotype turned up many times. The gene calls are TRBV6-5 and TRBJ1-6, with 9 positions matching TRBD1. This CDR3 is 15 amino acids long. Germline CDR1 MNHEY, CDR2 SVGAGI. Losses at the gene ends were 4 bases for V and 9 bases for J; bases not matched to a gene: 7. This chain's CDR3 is CASSSTGTGSSPLHF. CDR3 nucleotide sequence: TGTGCCAGCAGTTCGACCGGGACAGGGAGTTCACCCCTCCACTTT.

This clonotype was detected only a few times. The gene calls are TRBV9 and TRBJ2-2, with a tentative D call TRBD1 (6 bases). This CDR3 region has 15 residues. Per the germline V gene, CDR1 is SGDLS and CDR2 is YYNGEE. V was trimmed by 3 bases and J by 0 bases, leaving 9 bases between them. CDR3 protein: CASSAGHSNTGELFF. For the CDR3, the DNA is TGTGCCAGCAGCGCGGGACATTCGAACACCGGGGAGCTGTTTTTT.

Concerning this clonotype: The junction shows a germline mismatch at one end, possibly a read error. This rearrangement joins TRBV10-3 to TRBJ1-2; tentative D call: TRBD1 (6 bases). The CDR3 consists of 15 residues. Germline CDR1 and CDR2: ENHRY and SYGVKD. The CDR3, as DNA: TGTGCCATCGGTGAATCTTTGGGGGGGGCGAATGGCTACACCTTC. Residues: CAIGESLGGANGYTF.

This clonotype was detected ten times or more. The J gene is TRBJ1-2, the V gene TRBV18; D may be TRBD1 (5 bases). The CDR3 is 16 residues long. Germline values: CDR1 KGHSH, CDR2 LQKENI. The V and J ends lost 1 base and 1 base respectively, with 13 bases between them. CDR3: CASSPLGTDLNYGYTF. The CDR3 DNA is TGTGCCAGCTCACCACTCGGGACGGACCTTAACTATGGCTACACCTTC.

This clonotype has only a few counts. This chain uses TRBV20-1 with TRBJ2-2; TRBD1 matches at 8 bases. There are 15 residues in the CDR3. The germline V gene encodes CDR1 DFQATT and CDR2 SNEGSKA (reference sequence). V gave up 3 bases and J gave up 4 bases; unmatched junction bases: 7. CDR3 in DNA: TGCAGTGCTAGGAACAGGGGGAAAGGCACCGGGGAGCTGTTTTTT. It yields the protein CSARNRGKGTGELFF.

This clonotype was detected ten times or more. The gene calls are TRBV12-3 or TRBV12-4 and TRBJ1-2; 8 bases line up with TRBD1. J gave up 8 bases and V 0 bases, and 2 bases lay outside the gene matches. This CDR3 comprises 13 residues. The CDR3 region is CASSLATGAGYTF. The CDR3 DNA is TGTGCCAGCAGTTTAGCGACAGGGGCCGGCTACACCTTC.

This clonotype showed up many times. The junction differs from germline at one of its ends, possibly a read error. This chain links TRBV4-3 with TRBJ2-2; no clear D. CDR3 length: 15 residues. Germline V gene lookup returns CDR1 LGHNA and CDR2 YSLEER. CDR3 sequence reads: CASSQASWYTGELFF. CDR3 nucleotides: TGCGCCAGCAGTCAAGCCAGCTGGTACACCGGGGAGCTGTTTTTT.

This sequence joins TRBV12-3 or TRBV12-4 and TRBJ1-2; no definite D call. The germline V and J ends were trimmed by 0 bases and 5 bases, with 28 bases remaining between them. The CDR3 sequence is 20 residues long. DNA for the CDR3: TGTGCCAGCAGTTTAGCGCTGATTCGGGTAACTAGCCGAGAGGCGTATGGCTACACCTTC. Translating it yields CASSLALIRVTSREAYGYTF.

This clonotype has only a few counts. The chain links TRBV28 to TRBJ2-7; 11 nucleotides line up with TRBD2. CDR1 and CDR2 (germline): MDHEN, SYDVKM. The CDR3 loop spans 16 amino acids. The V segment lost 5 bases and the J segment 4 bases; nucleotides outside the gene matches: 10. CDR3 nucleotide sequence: TGTGCCAGCAGTCCCGGTGTAGCTAGCGGGAGGTACGAGCAGTACTTC. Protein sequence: CASSPGVASGRYEQYF.

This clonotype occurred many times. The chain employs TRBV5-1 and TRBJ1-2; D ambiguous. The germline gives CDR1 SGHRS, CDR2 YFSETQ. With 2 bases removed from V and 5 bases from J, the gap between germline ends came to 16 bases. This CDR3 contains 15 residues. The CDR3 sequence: CASSLRGDPLYGYTF. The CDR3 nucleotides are TGCGCCAGCAGCTTACGGGGTGATCCTTTATATGGCTACACCTTC. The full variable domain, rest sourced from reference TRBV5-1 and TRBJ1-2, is KAGVTQTPRYLIKTRGQQVTLSCSPISGHRSVSWYQQTPGQGLQFLFEYFSETQRNKGNFPGRFSGRQFSNSRSEMNVSTLELGDSALYLCASSLRGDPLYGYTFGSGTRLTVV.

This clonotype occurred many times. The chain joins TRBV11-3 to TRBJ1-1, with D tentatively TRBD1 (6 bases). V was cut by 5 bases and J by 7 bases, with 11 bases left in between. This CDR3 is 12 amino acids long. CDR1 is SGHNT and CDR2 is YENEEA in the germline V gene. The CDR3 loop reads CASSTGQNEAFF. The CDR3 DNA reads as TGTGCCAGCAGCACGGGACAAAATGAAGCTTTCTTT.

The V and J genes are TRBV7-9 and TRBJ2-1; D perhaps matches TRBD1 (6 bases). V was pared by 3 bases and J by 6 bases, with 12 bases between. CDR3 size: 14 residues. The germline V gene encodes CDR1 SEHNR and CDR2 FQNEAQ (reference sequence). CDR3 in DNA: TGTGCCAGCAGCTTCTGGGGGCCAACCAATGAGCAGTTCTTC. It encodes CASSFWGPTNEQFF.

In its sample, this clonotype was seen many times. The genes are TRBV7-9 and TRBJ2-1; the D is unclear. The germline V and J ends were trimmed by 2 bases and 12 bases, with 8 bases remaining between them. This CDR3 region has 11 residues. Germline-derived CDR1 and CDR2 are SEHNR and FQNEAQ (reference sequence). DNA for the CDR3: TGTGCCAGCAGCTTAAGGAAGGGGCAGTTCTTC. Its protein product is CASSLRKGQFF.

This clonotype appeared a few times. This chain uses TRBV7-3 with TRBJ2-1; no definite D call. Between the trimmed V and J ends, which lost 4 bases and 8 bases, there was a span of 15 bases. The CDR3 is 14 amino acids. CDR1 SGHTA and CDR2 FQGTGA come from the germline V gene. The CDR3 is CASSSSSYIDEQFF. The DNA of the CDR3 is TGTGCCAGCAGCTCCAGCAGCTATATTGATGAGCAGTTCTTC. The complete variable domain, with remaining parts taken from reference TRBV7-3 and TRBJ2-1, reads GAGVSQTPSNKVTEKGKYVELRCDPISGHTALYWYRQSLGQGPEFLIYFQGTGAADDSGLPNDRFFAVRPEGSVSTLKIQRTERGDSAVYLCASSSSSYIDEQFFGPGTRLTVL.

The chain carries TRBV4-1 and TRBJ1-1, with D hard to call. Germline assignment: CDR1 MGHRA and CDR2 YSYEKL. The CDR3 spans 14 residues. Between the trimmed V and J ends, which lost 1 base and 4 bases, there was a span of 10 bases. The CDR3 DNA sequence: TGCGCCAGCAGCCAAGGGGGAGGGATCACTGAAGCTTTCTTT. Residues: CASSQGGGITEAFF.

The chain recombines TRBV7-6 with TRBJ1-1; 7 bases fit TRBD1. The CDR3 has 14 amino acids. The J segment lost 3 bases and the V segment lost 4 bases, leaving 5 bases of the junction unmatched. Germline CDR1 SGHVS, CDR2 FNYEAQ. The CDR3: CASSSGQPYTEAFF. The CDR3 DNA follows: TGTGCCAGCAGCTCGGGACAGCCGTACACTGAAGCTTTCTTT.

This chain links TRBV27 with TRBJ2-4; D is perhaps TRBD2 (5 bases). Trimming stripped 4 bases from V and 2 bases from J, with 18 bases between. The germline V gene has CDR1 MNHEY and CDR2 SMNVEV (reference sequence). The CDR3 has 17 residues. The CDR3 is CASSSIPATGSKNIQYF. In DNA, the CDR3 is TGTGCCAGCAGTTCTATCCCGGCCACGGGGTCCAAAAACATTCAGTACTTC.

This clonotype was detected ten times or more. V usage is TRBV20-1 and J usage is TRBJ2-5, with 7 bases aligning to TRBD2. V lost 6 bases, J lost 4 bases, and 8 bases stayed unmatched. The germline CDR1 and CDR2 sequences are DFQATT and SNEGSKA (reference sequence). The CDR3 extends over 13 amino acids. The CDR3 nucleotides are TGCAGTGCGCGGGACTACCGCGGAGAGACCCAGTACTTC. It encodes CSARDYRGETQYF.

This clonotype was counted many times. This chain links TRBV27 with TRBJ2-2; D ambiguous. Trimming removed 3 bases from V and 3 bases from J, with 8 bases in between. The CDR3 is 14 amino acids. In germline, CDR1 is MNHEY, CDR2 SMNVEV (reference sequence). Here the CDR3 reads CASSFARYTGELFF. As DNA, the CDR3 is TGTGCCAGCAGTTTCGCCCGTTACACCGGGGAGCTGTTTTTT.

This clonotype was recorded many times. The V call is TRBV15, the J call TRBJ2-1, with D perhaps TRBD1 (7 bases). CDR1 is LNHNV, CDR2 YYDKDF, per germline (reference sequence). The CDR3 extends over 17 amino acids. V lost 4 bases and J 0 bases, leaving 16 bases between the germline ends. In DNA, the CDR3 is TGTGCCACCAGCACCTATTGGGGGGACAGCTCCTACAATGAGCAGTTCTTC. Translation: CATSTYWGDSSYNEQFF. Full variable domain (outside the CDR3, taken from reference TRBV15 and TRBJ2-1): DAMVIQNPRYQVTQFGKPVTLSCSQTLNHNVMYWYQQKSSQAPKLLFHYYDKDFNNEADTPDNFQSRRPNTSFCFLDIRSPGLGDTAMYLCATSTYWGDSSYNEQFFGPGTRLTVL.